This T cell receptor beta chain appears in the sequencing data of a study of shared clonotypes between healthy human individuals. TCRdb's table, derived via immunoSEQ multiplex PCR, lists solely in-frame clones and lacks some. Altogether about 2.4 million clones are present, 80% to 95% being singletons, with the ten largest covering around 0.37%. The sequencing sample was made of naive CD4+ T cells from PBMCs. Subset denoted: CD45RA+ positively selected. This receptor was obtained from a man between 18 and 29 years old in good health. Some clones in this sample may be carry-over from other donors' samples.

The CDR3 sequence is CATSRGRRGNYGYTF. The CDR3 DNA reads as TGTGCCACCAGCAGAGGCCGGCGGGGTAACTATGGCTACACCTTC. The rearrangement joins TRBV15 to TRBJ1-2; no clear D. Trimming stripped 1 base from V and 1 base from J, with 10 bases between. The germline CDR1 and CDR2 sequences are LNHNV and YYDKDF (reference sequence). The CDR3 covers 15 residues.